One sample yielded the 30 T cell receptor beta chains listed below, sequenced in a study of T cell responses to AZD1222 COVID-19 vaccine. Repertoires were generated with immunoSEQ multiplex PCR, while TCRdb's copy carries only in-frame clones and drops some. The sample consists of some 69,000 clones, roughly 80% of them appearing once. Sequencing used peripheral blood, obtained 28 days after the second AZD1222 dose. The origin of the receptors is an adult who received the AZD1222 COVID-19 vaccine.

This chain joins TRBV5-1 and TRBJ2-1; 8 nucleotides match TRBD2. Germline assignment: CDR1 SGHRS and CDR2 YFSETQ. The CDR3 spans 14 residues. V trimming: 3 bases; J trimming: 9 bases; junction bases outside the gene matches: 8. The CDR3 nucleotides read TGCGCCAGCAGCTCGGCTACTAGCGGAGTTGAGCAGTTCTTC. This codes for CASSSATSGVEQFF.

The chain carries TRBV4-1 and TRBJ1-2; D is ambiguous. Germline V lookup: CDR1 MGHRA, CDR2 YSYEKL. This CDR3 comprises 15 residues. The V end was cut by 4 bases, the J end by 4 bases, with 16 bases between. DNA of the CDR3: TGCGCCAGCAGCCCCTCCCGGGGATTACCCTATGGCTACACCTTC. As protein: CASSPSRGLPYGYTF.

The chain couples TRBV14 to TRBJ2-7, with TRBD1 matching 9 bases. The CDR3 covers 13 residues. CDR1 and CDR2 (germline): SGHDN, FVKESK. J gave up 7 bases and V 2 bases, and 3 bases lay outside the gene matches. The DNA for the CDR3 is TGTGCCAGCAGCCAAAACAGGGGGCGGGAGCAGTACTTC. Translation: CASSQNRGREQYF.

The chain links TRBV5-8 to TRBJ2-2, with 7 positions matching TRBD1. J lost 8 bases, V lost 7 bases, and 8 bases had no gene match. CDR3 length equals 13 residues. The V gene's germline CDR1 is SGHTS and CDR2 YDEGEE. CDR3 sequence: CASPYRGHGELFF. CDR3 in DNA: TGTGCCAGCCCTTATAGGGGGCATGGGGAGCTGTTTTTT.

The chain joins TRBV15 to TRBJ2-7; either TRBD1 or TRBD2 may fit D (5 bases each). Germline CDR1 is LNHNV and CDR2 is YYDKDF (reference sequence). Trimming shortened V by 0 bases and J by 3 bases, and 12 bases separated the two germline ends. There are 15 residues in the CDR3. CDR3 DNA sequence: TGTGCCACCAGCAGAGACGGGACCTTGAGCTACGAGCAGTACTTC. Its protein is CATSRDGTLSYEQYF.

The rearrangement joins TRBV9 to TRBJ2-1, with 13 bases matching TRBD2. The V gene end was trimmed by 3 bases and the J gene end by 2 bases; junction bases not matched to a gene: 2. Germline CDR1 SGDLS, CDR2 YYNGEE. There are 16 residues in the CDR3. The DNA of the CDR3 is TGTGCCAGCAGCGAGGGACTAGCGGGGCCCTACAATGAGCAGTTCTTC. Protein product: CASSEGLAGPYNEQFF.

CDR3 residues: CASSLVGATNEKLFF. The CDR3 coding sequence is TGCGCCAGCAGCTTGGTAGGGGCAACTAATGAAAAACTGTTTTTT. The chain joins TRBV5-1 to TRBJ1-4, with a tentative D call TRBD1 (5 bases). CDR3 length: 15 residues. The germline V and J ends were trimmed by 0 bases and 0 bases, with 6 bases remaining between them. Per the germline V gene, CDR1 is SGHRS and CDR2 is YFSETQ.

The chain has TRBV20-1 and TRBJ1-1; D gene uncertain. V gave up 6 bases and J gave up 0 bases, with 5 bases separating them. The CDR3 is 11 residues long. CDR1 is DFQATT and CDR2 is SNEGSKA in the germline V gene (reference sequence). CDR3: CSAWMNTEAFF. The CDR3 DNA reads as TGCAGTGCCTGGATGAACACTGAAGCTTTCTTT.

The chain carries TRBV19 and TRBJ2-5, with a weak D call TRBD2 (6 bases). The CDR3 length is 16 residues. With 1 base removed from V and 5 bases from J, the gap between germline ends came to 17 bases. Per the germline V gene, CDR1 is LNHDA and CDR2 is SQIVND (reference sequence). The chain's CDR3 is CASSIVSGGIGETQYF. In DNA form, the CDR3 reads TGTGCCAGTAGTATAGTCTCTGGGGGGATAGGTGAGACCCAGTACTTC.

The CDR3 reads CASSPPPGANVLTF. CDR3 bases: TGTGCCAGCAGCCCTCCACCTGGGGCCAACGTCCTGACTTTC. V gene TRBV7-9 combines with J gene TRBJ2-6, with unresolved D. The CDR3 has 14 residues. Germline V gene data show CDR1 as SEHNR and CDR2 as FQNEAQ (reference sequence). Trimming took off 5 bases at V and 2 bases at J, with 7 bases between the two ends.

This chain uses TRBV5-8 with TRBJ2-1; TRBD1 is a possible D gene (6 bases). The germline V gene has CDR1 SGHTS and CDR2 YDEGEE. V dropped 3 bases and J dropped 4 bases, with 20 bases sitting between them. The CDR3 length is 17 residues. The CDR3 protein is CASSSTFDRLGYNEQFF. Here the CDR3 DNA reads TGTGCCAGCAGCTCGACCTTTGACAGGCTGGGTTACAATGAGCAGTTCTTC. The complete variable domain, with remaining parts taken from reference TRBV5-8 and TRBJ2-1, reads EAGVTQSPTHLIKTRGQQATLRCSPISGHTSVYWYQQALGLGLQFLLWYDEGEERNRGNFPPRFSGRQFPNYSSELNVNALELEDSALYLCASSSTFDRLGYNEQFFGPGTRLTVL.

Only one count was recorded for this clone. This chain uses TRBV10-3 with TRBJ1-1, with no clear D. The V gene lost 6 bases and the J gene lost 4 bases, with 12 bases spanning the gap. The germline gives CDR1 ENHRY, CDR2 SYGVKD. The CDR3 extends over 13 amino acids. The CDR3 region has the DNA TGTGCCATCAGAAGCACGGGCCCCACTGAAGCTTTCTTT. Its protein product is CAIRSTGPTEAFF.

The chain is built from TRBV2 and TRBJ1-2; possibly TRBD1 for D (5 bases). Germline assignment: CDR1 SNHLY and CDR2 FYNNEI. Trimming cost V 8 bases and J 8 bases, with 24 bases left between them. CDR3 length: 15 residues. In DNA form, the CDR3 reads TGTGCCAGCCGTGCCCTGATCCGGGACCTCCGGGGCTACACCTTC. Translated, it gives CASRALIRDLRGYTF.

The chain couples TRBV18 to TRBJ1-1; a weak D match, TRBD1 (6 bases). The V gene lost 6 bases and the J gene lost 10 bases, with 15 bases spanning the gap. Germline assignment: CDR1 KGHSH and CDR2 LQKENI. The CDR3 is made up of 12 amino acids. CDR3 coding DNA: TGTGCCAGCTCTGGGGAAGGACAGCTAGCTTTCTTT. Residues: CASSGEGQLAFF.

The chain combines TRBV4-1 with TRBJ1-1, with D hard to call. The CDR3 loop spans 13 amino acids. CDR1 and CDR2 from the germline V gene are MGHRA and YSYEKL. V was clipped by 3 bases and J by 7 bases, with 12 bases between them. The CDR3 DNA is TGCGCCAGCAGCCAGGGAGGCCGGGGTGAAGCTTTCTTT. Its protein product is CASSQGGRGEAFF.

The chain is built from TRBV4-1 and TRBJ2-7, with 7 nucleotides matching TRBD2. CDR1 and CDR2 (germline): MGHRA, YSYEKL. Unmatched junction bases numbered 8, after V lost 2 bases and J lost 4 bases. The CDR3 extends over 15 amino acids. Here the CDR3 DNA reads TGCGCCAGCAGCCAATTGGGGGGGGTGGGATACGAGCAGTACTTC. It is translated as CASSQLGGVGYEQYF.

With respect to this clone: Sequence at one end of the junction differs from germline and may be a read error. The V and J genes are TRBV6-5 and TRBJ2-1; TRBD2 aligns across 13 bases. The germline gives CDR1 MNHEY, CDR2 SVGAGI. CDR3 size: 13 residues. The CDR3 is CASSYGLAGVKVF. CDR3 in DNA: TGTGCCAGCAGTTATGGACTAGCGGGAGTAAAGGTCTTC.

This chain joins TRBV24-1 and TRBJ2-2; TRBD1 matches 8 bases. The CDR3 spans 16 residues. Germline-derived CDR1 and CDR2 are KGHDR and SFDVKD. J gave up 4 bases and V 2 bases, and 5 bases lay outside the gene matches. Here the CDR3 reads CATSDWTGPSTGELFF. The CDR3 region has the DNA TGTGCCACCAGTGATTGGACAGGGCCGTCCACCGGGGAGCTGTTTTTT.

This clone was seen only once. The V call is TRBV5-4, the J call TRBJ2-5; D remains unclear. With 5 bases removed from V and 2 bases from J, the gap between germline ends came to 13 bases. CDR1 SGHNT and CDR2 YYREEE come from the germline V gene (reference sequence). The CDR3 extends over 14 amino acids. CDR3 sequence reads: CASRPPVGQETQYF. The CDR3 coding sequence is TGTGCCAGCAGACCGCCCGTGGGGCAAGAGACCCAGTACTTC.

The V and J genes are TRBV27 and TRBJ1-1; D unclear. V lost 7 bases and J lost 7, with 16 bases in between. Germline CDR1 reads MNHEY; CDR2 reads SMNVEV (reference sequence). This CDR3 is 13 amino acids long. CDR3 region: CASKSHSIGEAFF. The CDR3 coding sequence is TGTGCCAGCAAGTCCCACAGTATTGGTGAAGCTTTCTTT.

This clone is a singleton in its sample. The chain carries TRBV19 and TRBJ2-5, with a possible D match to TRBD2 (6 bases). Germline CDR1 LNHDA, CDR2 SQIVND (reference sequence). CDR3 length equals 13 residues. Trimming shortened V by 8 bases and J by 2 bases, and 12 bases separated the two germline ends. The CDR3: CASAPEGQETQYF. The CDR3 bases are TGTGCCAGTGCTCCGGAGGGGCAAGAGACCCAGTACTTC.

The chain recombines TRBV3-1 (or the pseudogene TRBV3-2) with TRBJ1-3; D not certain. The CDR3 totals 15 residues. The V gene lost 3 bases and the J gene lost 0 bases, with 9 bases spanning the gap. From germline, CDR1 is LGHDT and CDR2 YNNKEL (reference sequence). The DNA for the CDR3 is TGTGCCAGCAGCCATGATCCGCACTCTGGAAACACCATATATTTT. Translating gives CASSHDPHSGNTIYF.

V usage is TRBV3-1 (or the pseudogene TRBV3-2) and J usage is TRBJ1-1; maybe TRBD1 (6 bases). The CDR3 has 19 amino acids. CDR1 is LGHDT and CDR2 is YNNKEL in the germline V gene (reference sequence). V dropped 0 bases and J dropped 0 bases, with 20 bases sitting between them. In DNA, the CDR3 is TGTGCCAGCAGCCAAGATTACAGGGAACCAAGGGCCATGAACACTGAAGCTTTCTTT. This sequence encodes CASSQDYREPRAMNTEAFF.

This clone was seen only a few times. V is TRBV5-6 and J is TRBJ1-1; 9 bases align to TRBD1. V lost 3 bases, J lost 4 bases, and 4 bases stayed unmatched. In germline, CDR1 is SGHDT, CDR2 YYEEEE. There are 14 residues in the CDR3. CDR3 coding DNA: TGTGCCAGCAGCTACGACAGGGGGATCACTGAAGCTTTCTTT. It yields the protein CASSYDRGITEAFF. Full variable domain (remainder filled in from reference TRBV5-6 and TRBJ1-1): DAGVTQSPTHLIKTRGQQVTLRCSPKSGHDTVSWYQQALGQGPQFIFQYYEEEERQRGNFPDRFSGHQFPNYSSELNVNALLLGDSALYLCASSYDRGITEAFFGQGTRLTVV.

CDR3 loop: CASSFSDSFYGYTF. The CDR3 DNA sequence: TGCGCCAGCAGCTTTTCGGACAGTTTTTATGGCTACACCTTC. The genes are TRBV5-1 and TRBJ1-2; tentatively, D is TRBD1 (6 bases). Germline lookup yields CDR1 SGHRS and CDR2 YFSETQ. The CDR3 spans 14 residues. Trimming pared 2 bases from V and 5 bases from J, leaving 13 bases between.

CDR3 residues: CASSPGGADGYTF. CDR3 sequence (DNA): TGTGCCAGCAGCCCAGGGGGCGCGGATGGCTACACCTTC. The chain couples TRBV5-4 to TRBJ1-2; TRBD1 aligns across 8 bases. With 4 bases clipped from V and 6 bases from J, the junction kept 5 bases outside the gene matches. This CDR3 contains 13 residues. Per the germline V gene, CDR1 is SGHNT and CDR2 is YYREEE (reference sequence).

The chain recombines TRBV27 with TRBJ2-3; tentative D call: TRBD2 (6 bases). The length of the CDR3 is 15 residues. Trimming pared 2 bases from V and 1 base from J, leaving 10 bases between. Looked up from germline, CDR1 is MNHEY and CDR2 is SMNVEV (reference sequence). CDR3 in amino acids: CASSLMVAGTDTQYF. The CDR3 DNA reads TGTGCCAGCAGTTTAATGGTAGCGGGCACAGATACGCAGTATTTT.

The J gene is TRBJ2-2, the V gene TRBV6-5; TRBD2 matches at 7 bases. Germline loops: CDR1 MNHEY, CDR2 SVGAGI. After removal of 6 bases from V and 6 bases from J, the junction contained 7 bases not matched to a gene. There are 14 residues in the CDR3. The CDR3: CASRLGGFAGELFF. In DNA form, the CDR3 reads TGTGCCAGCAGACTGGGAGGGTTCGCCGGGGAGCTGTTTTTT.

The chain couples TRBV19 to TRBJ1-5; D uncertain. The CDR3 is 13 amino acids. Germline V gene sequence: CDR1 LNHDA, CDR2 SQIVND (reference sequence). Trimming cost V 3 bases and J 4 bases, with 7 bases left between them. CDR3 sequence (DNA): TGTGCCAGTAGTATGGGGTGGAATCAGCCCCAGCATTTT. Protein sequence: CASSMGWNQPQHF.

The chain uses TRBV29-1 and TRBJ1-2, with D uncertain. This CDR3 is 12 amino acids long. V was clipped by 5 bases and J by 6 bases, with 13 bases between them. The germline gives CDR1 SQVTM, CDR2 ANQGSEA. The CDR3 loop is CSVLKGVDGYTF. DNA for the CDR3: TGCAGCGTTCTCAAGGGAGTTGATGGCTACACCTTC.